A single sample gave rise to the 21 T cell receptor beta chains below, sequenced in a study of identical twins. TCRdb fed the 5' RACE reads into MiXCR, producing one record per CDR3 protein. The table lists under 900,000 distinct CDR3 sequences, around a sixth of them singletons. These data are also associated with another study on T cells expressing NK-cell markers.

Input material: PBMCs. The origin of the receptors is a woman under 30 in good health.

This sequence joins TRBV12-5 and TRBJ2-1; 9 bases align to TRBD2. This CDR3 has 14 residues. In germline, CDR1 is LGHNT, CDR2 FRNRAP. Losses at the gene ends were 4 bases for V and 7 bases for J; bases not matched to a gene: 5. The chain's CDR3 is CASGSGTSLNEQFF. CDR3 DNA: TGTGCTAGTGGTTCCGGGACTAGCCTTAATGAGCAGTTCTTC.

There are many counts of this clonotype. This rearrangement joins TRBV5-1 to TRBJ1-5; no clear D. CDR1 is SGHRS, CDR2 YFSETQ, per germline. Trimming cost V 7 bases and J 2 bases, with 4 bases left between them. The CDR3 has 11 residues. Here the CDR3 DNA reads TGCGCCAGCCCAGGCAATCAGCCCCAGCATTTT. Translated, it gives CASPGNQPQHF.

The J gene is TRBJ2-1, the V gene TRBV5-1, with a tentative D call TRBD1 (6 bases). Germline CDR1 is SGHRS and CDR2 is YFSETQ. The CDR3 spans 14 residues. V was shortened by 4 bases and J by 4 bases, with 12 bases between the two germline ends. The CDR3 region is CASSHSQGYNEQFF. The CDR3 region has the DNA TGCGCCAGCAGCCATTCACAGGGTTACAATGAGCAGTTCTTC.

This clonotype has at least ten counts. The chain couples TRBV10-3 to TRBJ1-1, with D unresolved. The germline V and J ends were trimmed by 6 bases and 0 bases, with 11 bases remaining between them. The CDR3 extends over 14 amino acids. The V gene's germline CDR1 is ENHRY and CDR2 SYGVKD. The CDR3 region is CAIRAPELNTEAFF. The CDR3 DNA reads as TGTGCCATCAGGGCCCCGGAACTGAACACTGAAGCTTTCTTT.

The V and J genes are TRBV7-9 and TRBJ2-6, with D possibly matching TRBD1 (6 bases). V dropped 5 bases and J dropped 0 bases, with 14 bases sitting between them. This CDR3 is 17 amino acids long. Looked up from germline, CDR1 is SEHNR and CDR2 is FQNEAQ (reference sequence). The CDR3 DNA reads TGTGCCAGCAGCACCGGGACAAGATACTCTGGGGCCAACGTCCTGACTTTC. The encoded protein is CASSTGTRYSGANVLTF.

V and J are TRBV30 and TRBJ1-6, with 7 nucleotides matching TRBD1. V trimming: 2 bases; J trimming: 10 bases; junction bases outside the gene matches: 17. Per germline, CDR1 GTSNPN and CDR2 SVGIG (reference sequence). There are 17 residues in the CDR3. The CDR3 DNA reads TGTGCCTGGAGTCGATTTAAGGTCACAGGGGAGGGGTCACCCCTCCACTTT. Its translation: CAWSRFKVTGEGSPLHF.

The gene calls are TRBV5-1 and TRBJ2-1, with 10 bases identical to TRBD2. This CDR3 is built from 15 residues. V was clipped by 6 bases and J by 6 bases; unmatched bases: 9. Per the germline V gene, CDR1 is SGHRS and CDR2 is YFSETQ. CDR3: CASILGASGSNEQFF. As DNA, the CDR3 is TGCGCCAGCATCCTTGGGGCTAGCGGGAGCAATGAGCAGTTCTTC.

The CDR3 is CASSDRRRGSYEQYF. The CDR3 DNA sequence: TGTGCCAGCAGTGACCGCAGGAGGGGGTCCTACGAGCAGTACTTC. This sequence joins TRBV12-3 or TRBV12-4 and TRBJ2-7; possibly TRBD1 or TRBD2 for D (6 bases each). The CDR3 extends over 15 amino acids. Trimming left V 5 bases short and J 1 base short, with 15 bases between.

This clonotype was found a few times. The rearrangement links TRBV12-3 or TRBV12-4 to TRBJ2-3; 10 bases are shared with TRBD2. The CDR3 totals 14 residues. The V segment lost 7 bases and the J segment 3 bases; nucleotides outside the gene matches: 4. Here the CDR3 reads CASNSGRITDTQYF. The CDR3 DNA reads as TGTGCCAGCAATAGCGGGAGGATAACAGATACGCAGTATTTT.

The chain is built from TRBV29-1 and TRBJ2-1; D is undetermined. Germline V gives CDR1 SQVTM, CDR2 ANQGSEA. This CDR3 has 14 residues. The germline V and J ends were trimmed by 6 bases and 2 bases, with 14 bases remaining between them. CDR3: CSVPGRMAYNEQFF. In DNA form, the CDR3 reads TGCAGCGTCCCCGGGCGGATGGCCTACAATGAGCAGTTCTTC.

This clonotype was detected a few times. This chain connects TRBV12-5 to TRBJ2-1, with D tentatively TRBD1 (5 bases). Deletions cut 5 bases from V and 8 bases from J, with 19 bases between. CDR1 and CDR2 (germline): LGHNT, FRNRAP. The CDR3 length is 15 residues. The chain's CDR3 is CASGTVAAQGDEQFF. Here the CDR3 DNA reads TGTGCTAGTGGTACCGTCGCGGCCCAAGGGGATGAGCAGTTCTTC.

The chain is built from TRBV5-1 and TRBJ2-1, with TRBD2 identical over 7 bases. With 4 bases clipped from V and 0 bases from J, the junction kept 16 bases outside the gene matches. Germline CDR1 and CDR2: SGHRS and YFSETQ. This CDR3 has 19 amino acids. The CDR3 DNA reads as TGCGCCAGCAGCGTCTCACGGTATTCTAGCGGTTCCTCCTACAATGAGCAGTTCTTC. Its translation: CASSVSRYSSGSSYNEQFF.

This clonotype came up a few times. The chain joins TRBV15 to TRBJ2-7; D is unresolved. The CDR3 loop spans 14 amino acids. Trimming took off 5 bases at V and 1 base at J, with 12 bases between the two ends. Germline V gene lookup returns CDR1 LNHNV and CDR2 YYDKDF (reference sequence). For the CDR3, the DNA is TGTGCCACCAGCTTCGCGATTACTTCCTACGAGCAGTACTTC. Protein: CATSFAITSYEQYF.

The CDR3 spells CSARSPGLAPNEQFF. The CDR3 DNA follows: TGCAGTGCTAGAAGTCCGGGACTAGCACCCAATGAGCAGTTCTTC. The J gene is TRBJ2-1, the V gene TRBV20-1; 9 nucleotides align to TRBD2. Germline V gene data show CDR1 as DFQATT and CDR2 as SNEGSKA (reference sequence). CDR3 size: 15 residues. The J segment lost 6 bases and the V segment lost 2 bases, leaving 8 bases of the junction unmatched.

In its sample, this clonotype was seen a few times. The chain carries TRBV5-1 and TRBJ2-1; D may be TRBD1 or TRBD2 (5 bases each). The CDR3 extends over 12 amino acids. Germline V gives CDR1 SGHRS, CDR2 YFSETQ. V lost 0 bases and J 12 bases, leaving 10 bases between the germline ends. As DNA, the CDR3 is TGCGCCAGCAGCTTGGTCGGGACCCCGCAGTTCTTC. Its translation: CASSLVGTPQFF.

This chain links TRBV6-1 with TRBJ2-1; the D gene could be TRBD1 or TRBD2 (5 bases each). Germline CDR1 is MNHNS and CDR2 is SASEGT. This CDR3 has 15 residues. Trimming cost V 3 bases and J 8 bases, with 17 bases left between them. Here the CDR3 reads CASSDGFGRGDEQFF. The CDR3 DNA reads TGTGCCAGCAGTGATGGTTTTGGGAGAGGGGATGAGCAGTTCTTC.

In its sample, this clonotype was seen many times. The chain combines TRBV7-3 with TRBJ2-2; 8 bases align to TRBD2. J lost 2 bases, V lost 8 bases, and 4 bases had no gene match. Germline CDR1 is SGHTA and CDR2 is FQGTGA. This CDR3 has 14 amino acids. The CDR3: CASGSGGNTGELFF. CDR3 sequence (DNA): TGTGCCAGCGGGAGCGGGGGCAACACCGGGGAGCTGTTTTTT.

The chain employs TRBV7-9 and TRBJ2-7; tentatively, D is TRBD1 (6 bases). The ends were cut back, 5 bases at V and 5 bases at J, with 19 bases in the middle. The CDR3 is 15 residues long. Germline CDR1 is SEHNR and CDR2 is FQNEAQ (reference sequence). CDR3 nucleotide sequence: TGTGCCAGCAGCAGCACTCAGGGGATTTGGGACGAGCAGTACTTC. This codes for CASSSTQGIWDEQYF.

The sample holds many counts of this clonotype. The chain couples TRBV20-1 to TRBJ1-1; D possibly corresponds to TRBD1 (6 bases). The CDR3 consists of 11 residues. V gave up 6 bases and J gave up 12 bases, with 17 bases separating them. Germline V gene lookup returns CDR1 DFQATT and CDR2 SNEGSKA (reference sequence). Written as DNA, the CDR3 is TGCAGTGCCCCTGAGGGGGGGCGGTCTTTCTTT. Protein product: CSAPEGGRSFF.

V gene TRBV3-1 combines with J gene TRBJ1-6; 9 nucleotides match TRBD1. The CDR3 is made up of 16 amino acids. The germline CDR1 and CDR2 sequences are LGHDT and YNNKEL (reference sequence). V dropped 0 bases and J dropped 7; count of bases not matched to a gene: 4. The CDR3 loop reads CASSQEFGQGNSPLHF. The CDR3 coding sequence is TGTGCCAGCAGCCAAGAGTTTGGACAGGGGAATTCACCCCTCCACTTT.

This clonotype was seen a handful of times. The gene calls are TRBV5-5 and TRBJ2-1, with TRBD2 matching over 7 bases. V shed 3 bases and J 0 bases; nucleotides not matched to a gene: 6. This CDR3 spans 16 amino acids. Germline assignment: CDR1 SGHKS and CDR2 YYEKEE (reference sequence). The CDR3 loop reads CASSWAGASSYNEQFF. In DNA form, the CDR3 reads TGTGCCAGCAGCTGGGCGGGAGCTAGCTCCTACAATGAGCAGTTCTTC.